These T cell receptor beta chains were read from a single sample in a study of identical twins. TCRdb reprocessed the 5' RACE reads via MiXCR and lists one record per CDR3 protein. The sample holds 450,000 or so distinct CDR3 sequences, 14% seen once. These same data were also listed under a study on yellow fever vaccine responses in identical twins.

Specimen: CD4+ T cells sorted from blood. The source of these receptors is a woman aged 18-29 years in good health. The CDR3 runs from the conserved cysteine through the conserved F or W. D genes are given only for firm matches. Not all rows give a size; the values are once, few, many and, for expanded clones, a class.

J: TRBJ2-7; size: few; V: TRBV3-1; D: TRBD2; length: 15; CDR3: CASSHRLAGSYEQYF; DNA: TGTGCCAGCAGCCATAGACTAGCGGGGTCCTACGAGCAGTACTTC
J: TRBJ2-5; size: NA; V: TRBV24-1; D: NA; length: 11; CDR3: CATSLKETQYF; DNA: TGTGCCACCAGTCTCAAAGAGACCCAGTACTTC
J: TRBJ2-1; size: NA; V: TRBV20-1; D: TRBD2; length: 17; CDR3: CSAHGLAGRQAMDEQFF; DNA: TGCAGTGCTCATGGACTAGCGGGGCGCCAAGCTATGGATGAGCAGTTCTTC
J: TRBJ2-1; size: few; V: TRBV7-9; D: TRBD2; length: 16; CDR3: CASSTQIAGPNNEQFF; DNA: TGTGCCAGCAGCACCCAAATAGCGGGCCCCAACAATGAGCAGTTCTTC
J: TRBJ2-3; size: NA; V: TRBV7-9; D: TRBD2; length: 16; CDR3: CASSTWTSASTDTQYF; DNA: TGTGCCAGCAGCACCTGGACTAGCGCGTCCACAGATACGCAGTATTTT
J: TRBJ2-3; size: few; V: TRBV3-1; D: TRBD2; length: 17; CDR3: CASSRMISGVGTNTQYF; DNA: TGTGCCAGCAGCCGGATGATTAGCGGGGTAGGCACAAATACGCAGTATTTT
J: TRBJ2-2; size: NA; V: TRBV20-1; D: NA; length: 13; CDR3: CSARASRSGELFF; DNA: TGCAGTGCTAGAGCTTCTAGAAGCGGGGAGCTGTTTTTT
J: TRBJ2-4; size: NA; V: TRBV29-1; D: TRBD1; length: 15; CDR3: CSVLSDRRAKNIQYF; DNA: TGCAGCGTTTTATCGGACAGGAGAGCCAAAAACATTCAGTACTTC
J: TRBJ1-5; size: NA; V: TRBV6-1; D: NA; length: 15; CDR3: CASSRNRVSNQPQHF; DNA: TGTGCCAGCAGCCGGAACAGGGTCTCCAATCAGCCCCAGCATTTT
J: TRBJ2-6; size: NA; V: TRBV10-3; D: NA; length: 15; CDR3: CAISVGGSGANVLTF; DNA: TGTGCCATCAGTGTAGGGGGCTCTGGGGCCAACGTCCTGACTTTC